The 25 T cell receptor beta chains in this list originate from one sample, sequenced in a study of CD8 T cells in Susac syndrome. Reverse transcription of roughly 0.45 to 1 ug RNA used random hexamers. A single record per CDR3 protein comes from TCRdb applying MiXCR to the immunoSEQ multiplex PCR reads. The sample has a few hundred thousand distinct CDR3 sequences; 95% are singletons. The sequenced sample consisted of CD4+ T cells from PBMCs. All receptors derive from a human donor with multiple sclerosis.

The V gene is TRBV24-1, the J gene TRBJ2-2, with D perhaps TRBD1 (5 bases). Germline CDR1 is KGHDR and CDR2 is SFDVKD. The CDR3 extends over 14 amino acids. Deletions cut 4 bases from V and 5 bases from J, with 10 bases between. The CDR3 nucleotides read TGTGCCACCAGTGAAGGGGCGTGGACCGGGGAGCTGTTTTTT. Its translation is CATSEGAWTGELFF.

The rearrangement joins TRBV9 to TRBJ1-2, with D perhaps TRBD1 (6 bases). CDR1 is SGDLS, CDR2 YYNGEE, per germline. Trimming cost V 0 bases and J 4 bases, with 10 bases left between them. The CDR3 covers 14 residues. The CDR3 DNA sequence: TGTGCCAGCAGCGTAGGGGCAGGGGCCTATGGCTACACCTTC. Translation: CASSVGAGAYGYTF.

The rearrangement joins TRBV30 to TRBJ2-2, with 8 bases aligning to TRBD2. This CDR3 has 16 amino acids. Losses at the gene ends were 5 bases for V and 5 bases for J; bases not matched to a gene: 13. Per the germline V gene, CDR1 is GTSNPN and CDR2 is SVGIG (reference sequence). The CDR3 here is CAWSPGGGRFTGELFF. CDR3 DNA: TGTGCCTGGTCCCCTGGGGGCGGGAGGTTTACCGGGGAGCTGTTTTTT. Filled out from reference TRBV30 and TRBJ2-2, the complete variable domain reads SQTIHQWPATLVQPVGSPLSLECTVEGTSNPNLYWYRQAAGRGLQLLFYSVGIGQISSEVPQNLSASRPQDRQFILSSKKLLLSDSGFYLCAWSPGGGRFTGELFFGEGSRLTVL.

The genes are TRBV14 and TRBJ1-2; D remains ambiguous. CDR1 and CDR2 from the germline V gene are SGHDN and FVKESK. V lost 0 bases to trimming and J lost 4 bases, with 6 bases between them. The CDR3 has 13 amino acids. Here the CDR3 DNA reads TGTGCCAGCAGCCAAGAATTATCCTATGGCTACACCTTC. The encoded protein is CASSQELSYGYTF. Full variable domain (missing parts from reference TRBV14 and TRBJ1-2): EAGVTQFPSHSVIEKGQTVTLRCDPISGHDNLYWYRRVMGKEIKFLLHFVKESKQDESGMPNNRFLAERTGGTYSTLKVQPAELEDSGVYFCASSQELSYGYTFGSGTRLTVV.

The chain joins TRBV5-1 to TRBJ2-7; unclear D gene. Per the germline V gene, CDR1 is SGHRS and CDR2 is YFSETQ. The V end lost 0 bases, the J end lost 0 bases, and 7 bases lay between the germline ends. This CDR3 has 14 residues. CDR3 bases: TGCGCCAGCAGCTTGGGCCCGCGCTCCTACGAGCAGTACTTC. It codes for CASSLGPRSYEQYF.

The rearrangement uses TRBV15 and TRBJ2-5, with D uncertain. Germline lookup yields CDR1 LNHNV and CDR2 YYDKDF (reference sequence). Trimming left V 0 bases short and J 5 bases short, with 13 bases between. CDR3 length equals 15 residues. The CDR3 coding sequence is TGTGCCACCAGCAGAGAATTCTTAGGGTTGGAGACCCAGTACTTC. Its translation is CATSREFLGLETQYF.

The J gene is TRBJ2-1, the V gene TRBV29-1, with TRBD2 identical over 7 bases. Germline-derived CDR1 and CDR2 are SQVTM and ANQGSEA. The CDR3 sequence is 13 residues long. The V and J ends lost 6 bases and 6 bases, in that order; junction bases with no gene match: 8. CDR3 nucleotides: TGCAGCGTCGTCGTTACGGGGGGCAATGAGCAGTTCTTC. Protein product: CSVVVTGGNEQFF.

The chain links TRBV27 to TRBJ2-1; a possible D gene is TRBD1 (6 bases). V lost 3 bases, J lost 4 bases, and 10 bases lay in between. CDR1 and CDR2 from the germline V gene are MNHEY and SMNVEV (reference sequence). This CDR3 comprises 14 residues. The CDR3 bases are TGTGCCAGCAGTTTCGTAGGGGGTTACAATGAGCAGTTCTTC. Amino acid sequence: CASSFVGGYNEQFF.

The chain carries TRBV12-3 or TRBV12-4 and TRBJ2-1, with unresolved D. The CDR3 has 16 amino acids. V was cut by 0 bases and J by 0 bases, with 9 bases left in between. The CDR3 here is CASSLAGLSSYNEQFF. The CDR3 region has the DNA TGTGCCAGCAGTTTAGCAGGGTTAAGCTCCTACAATGAGCAGTTCTTC.

The genes are TRBV5-1 and TRBJ2-1; D remains ambiguous. The germline CDR1 and CDR2 sequences are SGHRS and YFSETQ. Deletions cut 4 bases from V and 8 bases from J, with 19 bases between. The CDR3 consists of 15 residues. CDR3 protein: CASSPRSSRRDEQFF. As DNA, the CDR3 is TGCGCCAGCAGCCCTCGATCCAGTAGACGGGATGAGCAGTTCTTC.

This chain joins TRBV4-2 and TRBJ2-1; TRBD1 agrees at 9 bases. The length of the CDR3 is 16 residues. The germline CDR1 and CDR2 sequences are LGHNA and YNFKEQ. V lost 2 bases, J lost 10 bases, and 12 bases stayed unmatched. CDR3 DNA: TGTGCCAGCAGCCAATCTGAGTACAGGGGGCTAGAGGAGCAGTTCTTC. Its translation: CASSQSEYRGLEEQFF.

V is TRBV27 and J is TRBJ2-3; 8 bases match TRBD2. Unmatched junction bases numbered 7, after V lost 4 bases and J lost 4 bases. Germline V gives CDR1 MNHEY, CDR2 SMNVEV (reference sequence). The CDR3 extends over 15 amino acids. Here the CDR3 reads CASSSRAGGADTQYF. CDR3 sequence (DNA): TGTGCCAGCAGTTCTCGAGCCGGGGGGGCAGATACGCAGTATTTT.

V usage is TRBV10-2 and J usage is TRBJ1-6; unclear D gene. V lost 4 bases to trimming and J lost 10 bases, with 8 bases between them. The CDR3 loop spans 12 amino acids. CDR1 is WSHSY, CDR2 SAAADI, per germline. The CDR3 protein is CASSGEGSPLHF. Written as DNA, the CDR3 is TGCGCCAGCAGTGGTGAAGGATCACCCCTCCACTTT.

This rearrangement joins TRBV15 to TRBJ1-2; D may be TRBD1 (6 bases). V was pared by 8 bases and J by 5 bases, with 9 bases between. The CDR3 has 11 amino acids. From germline, CDR1 is LNHNV and CDR2 YYDKDF (reference sequence). The CDR3 spells CATSGAYGYTF. The CDR3 DNA is TGTGCCACCTCGGGGGCTTATGGCTACACCTTC.

V is TRBV5-1 and J is TRBJ1-1; weak D call: TRBD1 (5 bases). V dropped 7 bases and J dropped 4 bases, with 14 bases sitting between them. The CDR3 spans 13 residues. Germline assignment: CDR1 SGHRS and CDR2 YFSETQ. CDR3 residues: CASRWDEGTEAFF. The CDR3, as DNA: TGCGCCAGCCGCTGGGACGAGGGCACTGAAGCTTTCTTT.

The CDR3 sequence: CASSLLRPGGNQPQHF. In DNA, the CDR3 is TGTGCCAGCAGTTTACTCCGACCCGGGGGCAATCAGCCCCAGCATTTT. The V call is TRBV12-3 or TRBV12-4, the J call TRBJ1-5; D is ambiguous. The CDR3 covers 16 residues. V lost 2 bases, J lost 2 bases, and 13 bases lay in between.

This chain joins TRBV28 and TRBJ2-5; 8 positions agree with TRBD2. Germline V gene lookup returns CDR1 MDHEN and CDR2 SYDVKM. The CDR3 extends over 15 amino acids. The V and J ends lost 3 bases and 5 bases, in that order; junction bases with no gene match: 8. CDR3 DNA sequence: TGTGCCAGCAGTTTGATCGGGGGGGCCGTTGAGACCCAGTACTTC. Amino acid sequence: CASSLIGGAVETQYF.

This chain joins TRBV2 and TRBJ2-3, with D possibly TRBD2 on 6 matching bases. Germline CDR1 and CDR2: SNHLY and FYNNEI. CDR3 length equals 11 residues. Between the trimmed V and J ends, which lost 8 bases and 3 bases, there was a span of 6 bases. CDR3 residues: CASRETDTQYF. CDR3 coding DNA: TGTGCCAGCCGGGAGACAGATACGCAGTATTTT.

V is TRBV5-1 and J is TRBJ2-7; TRBD2 matches 10 bases. V was clipped by 4 bases and J by 2 bases; unmatched bases: 18. Germline V gene sequence: CDR1 SGHRS, CDR2 YFSETQ. The CDR3 runs to 19 residues. The CDR3 sequence: CASSLLPSIELAGTYEQYF. CDR3 coding DNA: TGCGCCAGCAGCCTACTCCCCTCCATCGAACTAGCGGGGACCTACGAGCAGTACTTC.

The rearrangement joins TRBV9 to TRBJ2-7; 8 bases match TRBD2. V shed 2 bases, J shed 4 bases, and the junction held 8 bases outside the gene matches. Germline loops: CDR1 SGDLS, CDR2 YYNGEE. The CDR3 runs 15 residues. CDR3 region: CASSVEAGVWYEQYF. The CDR3 nucleotides are TGTGCCAGCAGCGTCGAAGCGGGAGTCTGGTACGAGCAGTACTTC.

The V and J genes are TRBV12-3 or TRBV12-4 and TRBJ2-1; perhaps D is TRBD1 or TRBD2 (5 bases each). With 7 bases removed from V and 0 bases from J, the gap between germline ends came to 13 bases. The CDR3 sequence is 15 residues long. The CDR3 protein is CASNRDRSSYNEQFF. The CDR3 region has the DNA TGTGCCAGCAATCGGGACCGGAGCTCCTACAATGAGCAGTTCTTC.

The rearrangement joins TRBV5-1 to TRBJ1-6, with a possible D match to TRBD1 (5 bases). V was shortened by 0 bases and J by 7 bases, with 14 bases between the two germline ends. This CDR3 region has 16 residues. The germline CDR1 and CDR2 sequences are SGHRS and YFSETQ. CDR3 in amino acids: CASSLAMGGKNSPLHF. In nucleotides, the CDR3 is TGCGCCAGCAGCTTGGCCATGGGGGGGAAGAATTCACCCCTCCACTTT.

The gene calls are TRBV6-5 and TRBJ2-2; TRBD1 is a possible D gene (6 bases). This CDR3 region has 17 residues. With 1 base removed from V and 0 bases from J, the gap between germline ends came to 12 bases. CDR1 and CDR2 (germline): MNHEY, SVGAGI. This CDR3 reads CASSYFHRVANTGELFF. The CDR3 region has the DNA TGTGCCAGCAGTTACTTCCACAGGGTAGCGAACACCGGGGAGCTGTTTTTT.

The chain combines TRBV9 with TRBJ2-5, with 8 bases that match TRBD2. Trimming at V came to 2 bases and at J to 1 base, leaving 10 bases not matched to a gene. CDR3 length: 17 residues. Germline CDR1 SGDLS, CDR2 YYNGEE. CDR3 DNA sequence: TGTGCCAGCAGCGTTGACGGCAGCGGGGGCCTCCAAGAGACCCAGTACTTC. It yields the protein CASSVDGSGGLQETQYF. Variable domain in full (rest from reference TRBV9 and TRBJ2-5): DSGVTQTPKHLITATGQRVTLRCSPRSGDLSVYWYQQSLDQGLQFLIQYYNGEERAKGNILERFSAQQFPDLHSELNLSSLELGDSALYFCASSVDGSGGLQETQYFGPGTRLLVL.

The rearrangement links TRBV20-1 to TRBJ2-7; 10 bases are a match to TRBD1. Germline assignment: CDR1 DFQATT and CDR2 SNEGSKA (reference sequence). The CDR3 has 15 residues. After removal of 0 bases from V and 2 bases from J, the junction contained 4 bases not matched to a gene. The chain's CDR3 is CSARDLTGGPYEQYF. The CDR3 DNA follows: TGCAGTGCTAGAGATCTGACAGGGGGCCCCTACGAGCAGTACTTC.